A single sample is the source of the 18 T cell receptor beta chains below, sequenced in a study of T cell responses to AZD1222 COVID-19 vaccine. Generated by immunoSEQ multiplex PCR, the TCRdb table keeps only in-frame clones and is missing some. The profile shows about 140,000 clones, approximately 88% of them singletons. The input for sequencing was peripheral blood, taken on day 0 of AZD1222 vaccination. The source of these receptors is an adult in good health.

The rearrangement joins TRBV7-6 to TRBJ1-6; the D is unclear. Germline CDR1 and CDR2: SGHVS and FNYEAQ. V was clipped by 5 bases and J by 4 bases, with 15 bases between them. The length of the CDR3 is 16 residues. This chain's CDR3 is CASSPLRGSYNSPLHF. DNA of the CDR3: TGTGCCAGCAGCCCCCTGCGAGGCAGTTATAATTCACCCCTCCACTTT.

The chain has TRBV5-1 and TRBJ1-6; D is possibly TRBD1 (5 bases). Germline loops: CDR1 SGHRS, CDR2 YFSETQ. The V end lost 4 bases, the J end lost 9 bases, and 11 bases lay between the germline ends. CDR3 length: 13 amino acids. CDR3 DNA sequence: TGCGCCAGCAGCCCGGAGGGGACTTCACCCCTCCACTTT. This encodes CASSPEGTSPLHF.

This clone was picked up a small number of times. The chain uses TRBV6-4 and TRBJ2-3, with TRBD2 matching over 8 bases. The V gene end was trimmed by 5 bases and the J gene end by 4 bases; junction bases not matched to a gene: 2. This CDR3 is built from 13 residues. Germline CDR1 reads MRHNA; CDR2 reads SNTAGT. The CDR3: CASSSGSSDTQYF. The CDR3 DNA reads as TGTGCCAGCAGTAGCGGGAGTTCAGATACGCAGTATTTT.

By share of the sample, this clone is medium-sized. The CDR3 loop is CASSRQVSYNEQFF. The CDR3 bases are TGTGCCAGCAGCAGACAGGTCTCCTACAATGAGCAGTTCTTC. The rearrangement joins TRBV4-2 to TRBJ2-1; D is possibly TRBD1 (6 bases). V was clipped by 5 bases and J by 0 bases, with 8 bases between them. Germline V gives CDR1 LGHNA, CDR2 YNFKEQ. The CDR3 is made up of 14 amino acids.

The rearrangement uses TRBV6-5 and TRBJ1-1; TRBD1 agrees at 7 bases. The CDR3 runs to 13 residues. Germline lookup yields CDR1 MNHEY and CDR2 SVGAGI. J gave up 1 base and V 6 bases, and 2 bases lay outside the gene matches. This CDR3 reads CASSRTGNTEAFF. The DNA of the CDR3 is TGTGCCAGCAGCCGGACAGGGAACACTGAAGCTTTCTTT.

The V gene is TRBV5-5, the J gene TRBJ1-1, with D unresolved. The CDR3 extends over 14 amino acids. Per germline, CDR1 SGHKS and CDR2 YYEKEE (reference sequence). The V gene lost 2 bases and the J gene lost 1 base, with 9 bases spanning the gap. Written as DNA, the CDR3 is TGTGCCAGCAGCTTCCAGGACCAGAACACTGAAGCTTTCTTT. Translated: CASSFQDQNTEAFF.

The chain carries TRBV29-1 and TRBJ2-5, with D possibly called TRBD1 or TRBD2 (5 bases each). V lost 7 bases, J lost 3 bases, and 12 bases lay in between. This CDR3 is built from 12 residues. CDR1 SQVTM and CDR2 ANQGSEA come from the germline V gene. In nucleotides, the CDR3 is TGCAGCGCCGCCGGGGCGGAAGAGACCCAGTACTTC. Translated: CSAAGAEETQYF.

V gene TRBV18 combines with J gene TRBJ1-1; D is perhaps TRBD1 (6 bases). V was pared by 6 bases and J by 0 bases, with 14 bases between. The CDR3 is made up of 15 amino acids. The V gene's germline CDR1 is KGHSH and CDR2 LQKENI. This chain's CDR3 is CASSQNRDMNTEAFF. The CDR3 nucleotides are TGTGCCAGCTCCCAAAACAGGGACATGAACACTGAAGCTTTCTTT. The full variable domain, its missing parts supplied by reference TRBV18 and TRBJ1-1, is NAGVMQNPRHLVRRRGQEARLRCSPMKGHSHVYWYRQLPEEGLKFMVYLQKENIIDESGMPKERFSAEFPKEGPSILRIQQVVRGDSAAYFCASSQNRDMNTEAFFGQGTRLTVV.

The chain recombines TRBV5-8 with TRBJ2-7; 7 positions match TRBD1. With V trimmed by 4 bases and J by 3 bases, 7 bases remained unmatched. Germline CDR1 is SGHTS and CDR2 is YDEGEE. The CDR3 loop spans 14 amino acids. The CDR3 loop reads CASSPQRGLYEQYF. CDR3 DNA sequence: TGTGCCAGCAGCCCGCAGAGGGGGCTCTACGAGCAGTACTTC.

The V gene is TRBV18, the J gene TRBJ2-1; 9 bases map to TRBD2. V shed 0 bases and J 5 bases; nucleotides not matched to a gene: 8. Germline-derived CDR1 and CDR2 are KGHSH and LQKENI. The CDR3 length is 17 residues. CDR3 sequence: CASSPPLGLAPDNEQFF. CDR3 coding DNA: TGTGCCAGCTCACCACCCCTGGGACTAGCACCTGACAATGAGCAGTTCTTC.

CDR3 in DNA: TGTGCCAGCAGTGAGGGGTACACTGAAGCTTTCTTT. It translates to CASSEGYTEAFF. The chain recombines TRBV6-1 with TRBJ1-1; D remains unclear. Trimming left V 3 bases short and J 3 bases short, with 5 bases between. Germline CDR1 reads MNHNS; CDR2 reads SASEGT. CDR3 size: 12 residues.

CDR3 sequence: CAAGTAHTQYF. The CDR3 coding sequence is TGTGCAGCCGGGACAGCTCATACGCAGTATTTT. The chain employs TRBV30 and TRBJ2-3, with 7 nucleotides matching TRBD1. The CDR3 consists of 11 residues. From germline, CDR1 is GTSNPN and CDR2 SVGIG (reference sequence). Supplemented by reference TRBV30 and TRBJ2-3, the full variable domain reads SQTIHQWPATLVQPVGSPLSLECTVEGTSNPNLYWYRQAAGRGLQLLFYSVGIGQISSEVPQNLSASRPQDRQFILSSKKLLLSDSGFYLCAAGTAHTQYFGPGTRLTVL.

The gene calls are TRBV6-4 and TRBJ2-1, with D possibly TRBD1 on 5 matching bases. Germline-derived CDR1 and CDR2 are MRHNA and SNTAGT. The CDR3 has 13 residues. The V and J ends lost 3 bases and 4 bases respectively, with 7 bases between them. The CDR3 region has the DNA TGTGCCAGCAGTGAGACAGTTTACAATGAGCAGTTCTTC. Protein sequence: CASSETVYNEQFF.

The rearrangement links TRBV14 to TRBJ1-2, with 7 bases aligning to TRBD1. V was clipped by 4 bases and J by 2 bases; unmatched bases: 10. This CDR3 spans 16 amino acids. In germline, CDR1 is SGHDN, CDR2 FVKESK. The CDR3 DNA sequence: TGTGCCAGCAGCCGTAACCACAGGGGAGGGAACTATGGCTACACCTTC. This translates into CASSRNHRGGNYGYTF.

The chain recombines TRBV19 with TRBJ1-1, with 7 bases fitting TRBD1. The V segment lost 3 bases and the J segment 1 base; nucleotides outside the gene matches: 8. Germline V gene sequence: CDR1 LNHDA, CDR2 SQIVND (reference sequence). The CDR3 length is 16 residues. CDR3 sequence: CASSMQGGAGNTEAFF. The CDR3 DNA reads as TGTGCCAGTAGTATGCAAGGGGGCGCGGGGAACACTGAAGCTTTCTTT.

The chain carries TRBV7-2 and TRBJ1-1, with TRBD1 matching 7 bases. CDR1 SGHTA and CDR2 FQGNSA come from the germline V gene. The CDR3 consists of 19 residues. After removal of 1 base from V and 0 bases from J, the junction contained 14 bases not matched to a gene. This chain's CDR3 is CASSLGGLKQGIVNTEAFF. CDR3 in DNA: TGTGCCAGCAGCTTAGGGGGGCTTAAACAGGGGATCGTGAACACTGAAGCTTTCTTT.

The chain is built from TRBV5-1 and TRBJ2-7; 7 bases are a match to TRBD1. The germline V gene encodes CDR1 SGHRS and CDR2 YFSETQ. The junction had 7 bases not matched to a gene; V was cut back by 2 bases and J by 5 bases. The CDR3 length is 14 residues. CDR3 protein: CASSFEGARNEQYF. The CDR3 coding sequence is TGCGCCAGCAGCTTCGAGGGGGCTAGGAACGAGCAGTACTTC.

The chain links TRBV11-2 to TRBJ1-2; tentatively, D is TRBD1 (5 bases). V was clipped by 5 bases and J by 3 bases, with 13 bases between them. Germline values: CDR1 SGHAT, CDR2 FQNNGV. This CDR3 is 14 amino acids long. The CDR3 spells CASSVGGIDYGYTF. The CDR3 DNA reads TGTGCCAGCAGCGTCGGGGGGATCGACTATGGCTACACCTTC.